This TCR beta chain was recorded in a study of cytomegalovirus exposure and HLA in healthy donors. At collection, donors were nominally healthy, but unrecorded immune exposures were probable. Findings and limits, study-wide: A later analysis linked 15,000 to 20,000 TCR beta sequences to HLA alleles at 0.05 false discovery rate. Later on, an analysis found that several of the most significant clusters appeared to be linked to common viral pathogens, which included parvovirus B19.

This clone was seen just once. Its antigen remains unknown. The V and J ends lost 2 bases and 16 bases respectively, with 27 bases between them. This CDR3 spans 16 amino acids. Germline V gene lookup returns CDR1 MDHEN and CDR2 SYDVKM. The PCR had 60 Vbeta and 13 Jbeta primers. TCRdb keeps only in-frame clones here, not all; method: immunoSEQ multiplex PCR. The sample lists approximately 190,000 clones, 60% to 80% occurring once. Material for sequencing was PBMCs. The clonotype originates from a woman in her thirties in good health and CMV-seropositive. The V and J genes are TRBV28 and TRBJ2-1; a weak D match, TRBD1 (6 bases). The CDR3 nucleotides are TGTGCCAGCAGTTTAAATGCCGTCGACAGGAGGCGAGCCAGTTTCTTC. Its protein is CASSLNAVDRRRASFF. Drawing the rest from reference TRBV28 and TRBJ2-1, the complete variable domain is DVKVTQSSRYLVKRTGEKVFLECVQDMDHENMFWYRQDPGLGLRLIYFSYDVKMKEKGDIPEGYSVSREKKERFSLILESASTNQTSMYLCASSLNAVDRRRASFFGPGTRLTVL.